The entry that follows covers one T cell receptor (beta chain) sequence. This specimen comes from a study of control samples from healthy donors and cancer patients. Germline V CDR1 and CDR2: SGHNT, YENEEA. This CDR3 comprises 13 residues. V dropped 2 bases and J dropped 2 bases, with 5 bases sitting between them. Here immunoSEQ multiplex PCR was the method, and the copy in TCRdb shows in-frame clones only, minus some. The sample lists fewer than 90,000 clones, nearly 85% occurring once. Sequencing input: blood. The J gene is TRBJ2-3, the V gene TRBV11-3; D uncertain. The source of this sequence is a middle-aged man in good health. CDR3 bases: TGTGCCAGCAGCTTACAGACCACAGATACGCAGTATTTT. Its protein product is CASSLQTTDTQYF.